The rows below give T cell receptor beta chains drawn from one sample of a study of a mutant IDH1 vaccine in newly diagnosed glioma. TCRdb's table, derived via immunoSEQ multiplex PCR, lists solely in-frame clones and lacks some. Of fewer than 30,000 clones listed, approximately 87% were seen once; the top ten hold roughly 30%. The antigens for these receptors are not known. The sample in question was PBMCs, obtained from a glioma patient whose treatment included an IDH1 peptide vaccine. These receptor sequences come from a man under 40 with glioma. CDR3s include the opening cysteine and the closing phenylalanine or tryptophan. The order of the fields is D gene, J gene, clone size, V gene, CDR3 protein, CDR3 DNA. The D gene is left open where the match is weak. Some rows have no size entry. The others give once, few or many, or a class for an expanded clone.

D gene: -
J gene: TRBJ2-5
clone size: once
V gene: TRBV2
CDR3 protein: CASRVGQAGRFGETQYF
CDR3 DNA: TGTGCCAGCAGGGTTGGACAGGCCGGGAGGTTTGGAGAGACCCAGTACTTC

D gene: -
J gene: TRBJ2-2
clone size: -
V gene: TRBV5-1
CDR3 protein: CASSLVTERNTGELFF
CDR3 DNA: TGCGCCAGCAGCTTGGTAACAGAGAGAAACACCGGGGAGCTGTTTTTT

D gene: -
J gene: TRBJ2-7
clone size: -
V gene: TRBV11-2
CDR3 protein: CASSTRTVPRDEQYF
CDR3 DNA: TGTGCCAGCAGCACTCGGACCGTTCCGAGGGACGAGCAGTACTTC

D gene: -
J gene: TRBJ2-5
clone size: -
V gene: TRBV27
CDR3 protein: CASSRGETQYF
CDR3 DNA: TGTGCCAGCAGTAGGGGGGAGACCCAGTACTTC

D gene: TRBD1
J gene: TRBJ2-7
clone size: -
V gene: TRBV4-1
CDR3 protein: CASSQARGGTGDRSYEQYF
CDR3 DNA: TGCGCCAGCAGCCAAGCTCGAGGCGGGACAGGGGATCGTTCCTACGAGCAGTACTTC

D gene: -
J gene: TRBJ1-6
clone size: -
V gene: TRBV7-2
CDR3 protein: CASSLNLSPLHF
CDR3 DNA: TGTGCCAGCAGCTTAAATCTATCACCCCTCCACTTT

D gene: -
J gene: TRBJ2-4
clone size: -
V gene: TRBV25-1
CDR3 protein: CASSEFLAGKNIQYF
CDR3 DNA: TGTGCCAGCAGTGAATTTTTAGCCGGCAAAAACATTCAGTACTTC

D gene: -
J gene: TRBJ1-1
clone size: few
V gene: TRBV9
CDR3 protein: CASSEEGRTEAFF
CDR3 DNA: TGTGCCAGCAGCGAGGAGGGACGCACTGAAGCTTTCTTT

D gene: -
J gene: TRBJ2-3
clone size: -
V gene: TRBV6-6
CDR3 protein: CASSYSGGSRGDTQYF
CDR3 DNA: TGTGCCAGCAGTTACTCGGGCGGATCCCGCGGAGATACGCAGTATTTT

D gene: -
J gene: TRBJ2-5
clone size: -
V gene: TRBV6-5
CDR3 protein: CATSPLRGGETQYF
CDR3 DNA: TGTGCCACCTCCCCCCTCAGGGGCGGCGAGACCCAGTACTTC

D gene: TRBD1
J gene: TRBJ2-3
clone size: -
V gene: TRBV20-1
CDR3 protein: CSAQGADTQYF
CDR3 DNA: TGCAGTGCTCAGGGGGCTGATACGCAGTATTTT

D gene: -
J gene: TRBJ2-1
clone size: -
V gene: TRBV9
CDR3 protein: CASSYSGTTNEQFF
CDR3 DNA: TGTGCCAGCAGCTACAGTGGGACGACCAATGAGCAGTTCTTC

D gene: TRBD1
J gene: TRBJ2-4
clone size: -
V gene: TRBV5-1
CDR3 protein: CASNMDRAPSYF
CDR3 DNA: TGCGCCAGCAACATGGACAGGGCTCCTTCGTACTTC

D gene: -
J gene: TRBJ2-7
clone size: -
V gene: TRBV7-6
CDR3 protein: CASSLTGAYEQYF
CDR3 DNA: TGTGCCAGCAGCCTGACAGGCGCCTACGAGCAGTACTTC

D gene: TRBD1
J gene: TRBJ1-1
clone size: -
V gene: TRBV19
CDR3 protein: CASSTSTGDTEAFF
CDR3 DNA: TGTGCCAGTAGTACTTCGACAGGGGACACTGAAGCTTTCTTT

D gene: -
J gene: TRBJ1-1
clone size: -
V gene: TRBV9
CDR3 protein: CASSAQGVTEAFF
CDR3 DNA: TGTGCCAGCAGCGCACAGGGTGTCACCGAAGCTTTCTTT

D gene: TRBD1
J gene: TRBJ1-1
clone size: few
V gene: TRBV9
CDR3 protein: CASGPTGGKNTEAFF
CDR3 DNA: TGTGCCAGCGGACCAACAGGGGGCAAGAACACTGAAGCTTTCTTT

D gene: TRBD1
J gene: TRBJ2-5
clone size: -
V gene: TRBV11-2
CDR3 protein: CASSLNRDRAGTQYF
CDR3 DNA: TGTGCCAGCAGCTTGAACCGGGACAGGGCCGGGACCCAGTACTTC

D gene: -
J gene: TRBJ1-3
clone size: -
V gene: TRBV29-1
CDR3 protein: CTAGEGNTIYF
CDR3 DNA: TGCACCGCCGGTGAGGGAAACACCATATATTTT

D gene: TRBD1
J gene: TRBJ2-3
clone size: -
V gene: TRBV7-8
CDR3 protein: CASSLVQGTDTQYF
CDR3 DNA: TGTGCCAGCAGCTTAGTACAGGGGACAGATACGCAGTATTTT

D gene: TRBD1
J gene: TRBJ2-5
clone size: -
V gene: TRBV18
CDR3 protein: CASSSNRGLGIETQYF
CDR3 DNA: TGTGCCAGCTCATCTAACAGGGGCCTAGGCATAGAGACCCAGTACTTC

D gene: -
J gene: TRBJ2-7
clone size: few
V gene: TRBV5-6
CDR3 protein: CASSFQTDQGRPYEQYF
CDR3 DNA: TGTGCCAGCAGCTTCCAGACCGACCAGGGAAGACCCTACGAGCAGTACTTC